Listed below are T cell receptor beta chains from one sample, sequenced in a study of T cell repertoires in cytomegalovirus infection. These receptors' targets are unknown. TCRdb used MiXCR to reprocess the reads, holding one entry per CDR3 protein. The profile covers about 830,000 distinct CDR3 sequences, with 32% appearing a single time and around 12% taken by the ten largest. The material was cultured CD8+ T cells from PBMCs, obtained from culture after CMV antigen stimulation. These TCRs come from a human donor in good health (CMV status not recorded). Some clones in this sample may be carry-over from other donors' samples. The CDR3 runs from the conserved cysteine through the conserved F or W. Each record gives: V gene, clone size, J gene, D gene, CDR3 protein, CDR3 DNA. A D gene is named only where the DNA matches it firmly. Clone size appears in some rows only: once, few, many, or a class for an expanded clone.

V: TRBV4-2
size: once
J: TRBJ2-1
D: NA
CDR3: CASSQNSRMAGAFYNEQFF
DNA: TGTGCCAGCAGCCAAAATAGCCGAATGGCGGGGGCCTTCTACAATGAGCAGTTCTTC

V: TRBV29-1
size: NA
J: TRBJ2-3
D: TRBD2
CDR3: CSVESPDLAGTTDTQYF
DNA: TGCAGCGTTGAATCCCCAGATCTAGCGGGGACGACAGATACGCAGTATTTT

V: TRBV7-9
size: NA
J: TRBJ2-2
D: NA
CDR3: CASSLELGAGELFF
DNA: TGTGCCAGCAGCTTAGAGCTAGGCGCCGGGGAGCTGTTTTTT

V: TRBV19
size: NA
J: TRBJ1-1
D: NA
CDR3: CASSFRTRADSFF
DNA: TGTGCCAGTAGTTTTCGGACCAGGGCAGACTCTTTCTTT

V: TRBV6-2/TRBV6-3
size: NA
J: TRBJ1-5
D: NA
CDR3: CASNRDGVNQPQHF
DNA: TGTGCCAGCAACCGGGACGGGGTCAATCAGCCCCAGCATTTT

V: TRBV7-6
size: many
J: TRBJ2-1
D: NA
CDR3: CASSLDSLYNEQFF
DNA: TGTGCCAGCAGCTTGGACAGTCTTTACAATGAGCAGTTCTTC

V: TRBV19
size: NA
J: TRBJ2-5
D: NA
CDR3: CASSSHSGAKTQYF
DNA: TGTGCCAGTAGTAGCCACTCGGGGGCGAAGACCCAGTACTTC

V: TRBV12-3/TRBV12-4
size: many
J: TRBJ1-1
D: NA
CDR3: CASSLQGPEAFF
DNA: TGTGCCAGCAGTTTACAGGGCCCTGAAGCTTTCTTT

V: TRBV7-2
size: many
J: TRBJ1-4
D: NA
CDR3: CASSLGGPGEKLFF
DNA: TGTGCCAGCAGCTTAGGGGGGCCGGGTGAAAAACTGTTTTTT

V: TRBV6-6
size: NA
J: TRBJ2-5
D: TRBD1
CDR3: CASSYSDRGRGETQYF
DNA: TGTGCCAGCAGTTACTCGGACAGGGGGCGCGGGGAGACCCAGTACTTC

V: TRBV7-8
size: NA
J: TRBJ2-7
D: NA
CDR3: CASTTVTSGEDEQYF
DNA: TGTGCCAGCACCACCGTCACATCGGGGGAAGACGAGCAGTACTTC

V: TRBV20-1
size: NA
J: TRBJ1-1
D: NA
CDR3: CSARGEVEAFF
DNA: TGCAGTGCTAGAGGGGAGGTTGAAGCTTTCTTT

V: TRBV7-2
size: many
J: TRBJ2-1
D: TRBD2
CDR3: CASSLVEGGIGGPYNEQFF
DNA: TGTGCCAGCAGCTTAGTGGAGGGAGGGATTGGTGGCCCCTACAATGAGCAGTTCTTC

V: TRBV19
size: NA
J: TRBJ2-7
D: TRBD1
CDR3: CASSEFTTGGFYEQYF
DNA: TGTGCCAGTAGTGAATTTACGACAGGGGGTTTCTACGAGCAGTACTTC

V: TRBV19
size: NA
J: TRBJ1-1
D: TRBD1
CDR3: CASSPGTGELAFF
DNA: TGTGCCAGTAGTCCCGGGACAGGGGAGCTAGCTTTCTTT

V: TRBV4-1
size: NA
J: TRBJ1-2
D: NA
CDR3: CASSPSQTANYGYTF
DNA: TGCGCCAGCAGCCCCTCCCAGACAGCTAACTATGGCTACACCTTC

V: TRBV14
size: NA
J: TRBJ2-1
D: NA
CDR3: CASSQDRGGGESSYNEQFF
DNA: TGTGCCAGCAGCCAAGATAGGGGAGGGGGGGAAAGCTCCTACAATGAGCAGTTCTTC

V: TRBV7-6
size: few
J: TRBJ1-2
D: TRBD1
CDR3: CASSPPNWTGDGYTF
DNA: TGTGCTAGCAGCCCTCCCAACTGGACAGGCGATGGCTACACCTTC

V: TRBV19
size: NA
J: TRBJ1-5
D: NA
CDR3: CASSFGLGGNQPQHF
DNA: TGTGCCAGTAGTTTCGGACTAGGGGGCAATCAGCCCCAGCATTTT

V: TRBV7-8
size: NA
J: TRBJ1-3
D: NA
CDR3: CASSLADRSSGNTIYF
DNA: TGTGCCAGCAGCTTAGCTGACCGCAGCTCTGGAAACACCATATATTTT

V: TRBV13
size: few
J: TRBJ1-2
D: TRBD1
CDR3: CASSFISDRAYGYTF
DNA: TGTGCCAGCAGCTTCATCTCGGACAGGGCCTATGGCTACACCTTC

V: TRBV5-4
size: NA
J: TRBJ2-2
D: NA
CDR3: CASSKLTLVNTGELFF
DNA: TGTGCCAGCAGCAAACTCACACTAGTGAACACCGGGGAGCTGTTTTTT

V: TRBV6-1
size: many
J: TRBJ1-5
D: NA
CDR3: CASSPRTVASNQPQHF
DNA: TGTGCCAGCAGTCCCCGGACAGTTGCGAGCAATCAGCCCCAGCATTTT

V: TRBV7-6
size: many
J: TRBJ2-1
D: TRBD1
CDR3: CASSINLGQGLYNEQFF
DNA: TGTGCCAGCAGCATAAATCTTGGACAGGGGCTCTACAATGAGCAGTTCTTC

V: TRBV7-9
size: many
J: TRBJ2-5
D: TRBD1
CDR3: CASSLSGQSQETQYF
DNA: TGTGCCAGCAGCTTATCGGGACAGTCCCAAGAGACCCAGTACTTC

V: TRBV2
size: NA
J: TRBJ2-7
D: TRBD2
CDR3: CASSYPAGGQEEQYF
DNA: TGTGCCAGCAGTTACCCAGCGGGGGGTCAAGAGGAGCAGTACTTC

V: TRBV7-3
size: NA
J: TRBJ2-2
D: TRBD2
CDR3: CASSPLLAGGGELFF
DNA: TGTGCCAGCAGCCCCCTACTAGCGGGGGGAGGGGAGCTGTTTTTT

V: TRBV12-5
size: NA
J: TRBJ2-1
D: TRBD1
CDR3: CASGYNLEGAGYNEQFF
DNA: TGTGCTAGTGGCTACAACCTCGAGGGGGCCGGCTACAATGAGCAGTTCTTC

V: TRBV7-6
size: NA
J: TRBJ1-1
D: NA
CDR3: CASSLAMGEAFF
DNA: TGTGCCAGCAGCTTGGCAATGGGTGAAGCTTTCTTT

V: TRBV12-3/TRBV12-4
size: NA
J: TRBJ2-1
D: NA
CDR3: CASSLVSIEQFF
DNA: TGTGCCAGCAGTTTAGTTAGTATTGAGCAGTTCTTC

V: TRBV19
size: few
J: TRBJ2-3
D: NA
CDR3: CASSADNTDTQYF
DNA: TGTGCCAGTAGTGCTGACAACACAGATACGCAGTATTTT

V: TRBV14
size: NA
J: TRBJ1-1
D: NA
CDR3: CASSHFSAGPEAFF
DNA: TGTGCCAGCAGCCACTTTTCTGCGGGTCCTGAAGCTTTCTTT

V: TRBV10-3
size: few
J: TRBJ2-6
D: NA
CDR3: CAISHFDIISGANVLTF
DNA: TGTGCCATCAGTCATTTTGACATAATCTCTGGGGCCAACGTCCTGACTTTC

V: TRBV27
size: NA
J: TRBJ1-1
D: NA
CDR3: CASSLFWGSSTEAFF
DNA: TGTGCCAGCAGTTTATTTTGGGGATCGAGCACTGAAGCTTTCTTT

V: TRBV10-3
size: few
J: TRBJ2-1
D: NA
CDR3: CAISESRLTNEQFF
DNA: TGTGCCATCAGTGAGTCGAGGCTCACCAATGAGCAGTTCTTC

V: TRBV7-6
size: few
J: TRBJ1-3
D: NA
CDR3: CASTPPGTSGNTIYF
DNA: TGTGCCAGCACTCCTCCGGGGACCTCTGGAAACACCATATATTTT

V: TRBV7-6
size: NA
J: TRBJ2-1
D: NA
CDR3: CASSLDLFWEQFF
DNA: TGTGCCAGCAGCTTAGATCTTTTCTGGGAGCAGTTCTTC

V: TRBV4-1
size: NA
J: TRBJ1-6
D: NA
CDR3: CASSQEEGSPLHF
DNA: TGCGCCAGCAGCCAAGAAGAGGGTTCACCCCTCCACTTT

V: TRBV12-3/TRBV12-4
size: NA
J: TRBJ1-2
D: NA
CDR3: CASSPRTSDYGYTF
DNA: TGTGCCAGCAGTCCCCGGACGTCTGACTATGGCTACACCTTC

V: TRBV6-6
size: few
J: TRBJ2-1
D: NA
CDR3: CASSAPVTGAYNEQFF
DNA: TGTGCCAGCAGTGCCCCAGTGACGGGCGCCTACAATGAGCAGTTCTTC

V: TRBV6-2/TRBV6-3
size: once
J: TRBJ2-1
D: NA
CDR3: CASKGGGLNEQFF
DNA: TGTGCCAGCAAGGGGGGGGGCCTCAATGAGCAGTTCTTC

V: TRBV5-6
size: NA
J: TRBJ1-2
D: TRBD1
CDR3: CASSPYLIRQGDYGYTF
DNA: TGTGCCAGCAGCCCCTACCTGATACGACAGGGGGACTATGGCTACACCTTC

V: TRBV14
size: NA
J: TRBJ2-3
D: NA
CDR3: CASSHNRRDTQYF
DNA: TGTGCCAGCAGCCACAACAGAAGAGATACGCAGTATTTT

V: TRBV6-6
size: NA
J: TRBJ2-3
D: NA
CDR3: CASRSTRTDTQYF
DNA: TGTGCCAGCAGATCCACGAGAACAGATACGCAGTATTTT

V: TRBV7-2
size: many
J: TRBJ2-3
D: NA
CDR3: CASSLPSQGTYTDTQYF
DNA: TGTGCCAGCAGCTTGCCTAGCCAAGGGACCTACACAGATACGCAGTATTTT

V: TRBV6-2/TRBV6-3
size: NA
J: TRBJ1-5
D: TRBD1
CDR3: CASTVRRGQGTLQPQHF
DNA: TGTGCCAGCACGGTGCGACGGGGACAGGGGACTTTACAGCCCCAGCATTTT

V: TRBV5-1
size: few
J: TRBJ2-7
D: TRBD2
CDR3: CASSLTGTSTYEQYF
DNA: TGCGCCAGCAGCTTGACCGGGACTAGCACGTACGAGCAGTACTTC

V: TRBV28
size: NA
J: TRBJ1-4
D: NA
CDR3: CASTFYATGEKLFF
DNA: TGTGCCAGCACCTTTTACGCCACGGGAGAAAAACTGTTTTTT

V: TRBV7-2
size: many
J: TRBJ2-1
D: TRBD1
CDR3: CASSFRDRGLNEQFF
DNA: TGTGCCAGCAGCTTCCGGGACAGGGGGCTCAATGAGCAGTTCTTC

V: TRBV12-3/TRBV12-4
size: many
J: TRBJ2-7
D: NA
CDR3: CASSSTGIQHPYEQYF
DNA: TGTGCCAGCAGTTCGACAGGAATCCAACACCCCTACGAGCAGTACTTC

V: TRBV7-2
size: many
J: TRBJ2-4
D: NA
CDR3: CASSDRWVSRGNIQYF
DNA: TGTGCCAGCAGCGATCGGTGGGTCTCCCGGGGAAACATTCAGTACTTC

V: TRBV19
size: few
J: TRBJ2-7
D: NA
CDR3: CASSGQNYYEQYF
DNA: TGTGCCAGTAGTGGACAGAATTACTACGAGCAGTACTTC

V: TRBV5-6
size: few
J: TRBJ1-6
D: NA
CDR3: CASSLNRGPGANSPLHF
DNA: TGTGCCAGCAGCTTGAATCGTGGTCCAGGGGCTAATTCACCCCTCCACTTT

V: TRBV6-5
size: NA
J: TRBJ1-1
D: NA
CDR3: CASSWGGGGTEAFF
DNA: TGTGCCAGCAGTTGGGGGGGAGGCGGCACTGAAGCTTTCTTT

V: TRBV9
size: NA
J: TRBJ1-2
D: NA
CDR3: CASTSGGLNGYTF
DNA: TGTGCCAGCACCTCTGGGGGGCTGAATGGCTACACCTTC

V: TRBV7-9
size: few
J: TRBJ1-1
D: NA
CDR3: CASSGTSITDTEAFF
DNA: TGTGCCAGCAGCGGTACTTCGATCACGGACACTGAAGCTTTCTTT

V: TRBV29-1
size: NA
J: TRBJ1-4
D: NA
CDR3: CSVGGRNEKLFF
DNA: TGCAGCGTTGGGGGGAGGAATGAAAAACTGTTTTTT

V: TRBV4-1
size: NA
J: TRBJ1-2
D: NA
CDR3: CASSQIRGDRGYTF
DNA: TGCGCCAGCAGCCAAATTCGGGGTGACAGGGGCTACACCTTC

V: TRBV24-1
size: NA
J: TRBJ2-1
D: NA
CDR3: CATSVSTYNEQFF
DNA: TGTGCCACCAGTGTCAGTACCTACAATGAGCAGTTCTTC